The clone carrying this T cell receptor (beta chain) was counted a few times. Antigen specificity is unknown. This record belongs to a study of beta chain features in type 1 diabetes. V was pared by 3 bases and J by 6 bases, with 6 bases of the junction left unmatched. CDR3 size: 13 residues. Germline CDR1 reads SQVTM; CDR2 reads ANQGSEA. Sequenced material consisted of expressed TCRB transcripts (all of the isolated RNA was reverse transcribed). The repertoire was sequenced with immunoSEQ multiplex PCR; TCRdb's copy has only in-frame clones and lacks some. The sample shows around 650,000 clones, about an eighth of them seen only once. Study observations and caveats: TCRB CDR3s from Type 1 diabetes patients were moderately but significantly shorter in all four CD4+ subsets.

The source is a man between 25 and 39 years old with type 1 diabetes. Sequencing was performed on naive CD4+ T cells from blood. The rearrangement joins TRBV29-1 to TRBJ1-2, with 8 bases matching TRBD1. CDR3 residues: CSVDWQGADGYTF. For the CDR3, the DNA is TGCAGCGTTGACTGGCAGGGGGCGGATGGCTACACCTTC. Looking up the rest from reference TRBV29-1 and TRBJ1-2 gives the full variable domain: SAVISQKPSRDICQRGTSLTIQCQVDSQVTMMFWYRQQPGQSLTLIATANQGSEATYESGFVIDKFPISRPNLTFSTLTVSNMSPEDSSIYLCSVDWQGADGYTFGSGTRLTVV.